A few counts support the clone carrying this T cell receptor beta chain. This entry comes from a study of T cell changes during pregnancy in multiple sclerosis. With V trimmed by 5 bases and J by 10 bases, 5 bases remained unmatched. CDR3 size: 14 residues. Germline V gene data show CDR1 as SGHTA and CDR2 as FQGTGA. Assay used: immunoSEQ multiplex PCR; TCRdb lists only in-frame clones, some missing. This sample has 35,000 to 55,000 clones, with 85% to 95% found just once. The TCR comes from a female donor with multiple sclerosis, enrolled in a pregnancy study. The sample consisted of peripheral blood. V is TRBV7-3 and J is TRBJ2-1, with 13 bases matching TRBD2. The CDR3 DNA sequence: TGTGCCAGCAGCCCAGGGACTAGCGGGGTCGAGCAGTTCTTC. Amino acid sequence: CASSPGTSGVEQFF. Drawing the rest from reference TRBV7-3 and TRBJ2-1, the complete variable domain is GAGVSQTPSNKVTEKGKYVELRCDPISGHTALYWYRQSLGQGPEFLIYFQGTGAADDSGLPNDRFFAVRPEGSVSTLKIQRTERGDSAVYLCASSPGTSGVEQFFGPGTRLTVL.